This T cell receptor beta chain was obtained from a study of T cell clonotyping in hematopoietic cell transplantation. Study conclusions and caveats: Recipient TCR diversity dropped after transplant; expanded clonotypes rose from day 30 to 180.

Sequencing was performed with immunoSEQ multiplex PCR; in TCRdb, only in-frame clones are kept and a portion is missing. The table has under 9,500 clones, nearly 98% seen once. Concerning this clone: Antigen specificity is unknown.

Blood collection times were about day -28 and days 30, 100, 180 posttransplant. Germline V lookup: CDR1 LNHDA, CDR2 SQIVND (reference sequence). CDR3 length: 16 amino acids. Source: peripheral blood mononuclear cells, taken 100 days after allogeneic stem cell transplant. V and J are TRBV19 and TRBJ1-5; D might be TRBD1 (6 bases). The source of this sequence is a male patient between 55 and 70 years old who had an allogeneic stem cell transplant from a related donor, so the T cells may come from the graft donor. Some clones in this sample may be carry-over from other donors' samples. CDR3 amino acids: CATKGWTDYSNQPQHF. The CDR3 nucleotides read TGTGCAACCAAGGGGTGGACAGATTATAGCAATCAGCCCCAGCATTTT.